Listed here are 17 T cell receptor beta chains from one sample, sequenced in a study of CD8+CD57+ T cells in acquired aplastic anemia. Investigators profiled TCR beta VDJ and CDR3 from genomic DNA template. TCRdb used MiXCR to reprocess the reads, holding one entry per CDR3 protein. The table shows under 500,000 distinct CDR3 sequences, with roughly 34% occurring only once. For sequencing, patients were chosen who had shown expansion of CD8+CD57+ cells by flow cytometry. The sample was sorted CD4+, CD8+, or CD8+CD57+ T cells (not recorded which) from PBMCs. The receptors stem from a human donor with aplastic anemia.

There are a few counts of this clonotype. J is TRBJ2-1 and V is TRBV7-2; weak D call: TRBD2 (5 bases). The CDR3 extends over 14 amino acids. The V gene's germline CDR1 is SGHTA and CDR2 FQGNSA. The V end lost 3 bases, the J end lost 4 bases, and 10 bases lay between the germline ends. The CDR3 DNA reads as TGTGCCAGCAGCTTTTCGGGGATTTACAATGAGCAGTTCTTC. Translated, it gives CASSFSGIYNEQFF.

The J gene is TRBJ1-5, the V gene TRBV15, with TRBD1 matching over 10 bases. Germline V gene sequence: CDR1 LNHNV, CDR2 YYDKDF (reference sequence). The CDR3 consists of 17 residues. Trimming cost V 3 bases and J 5 bases; bases outside gene matches: 10. CDR3 sequence (DNA): TGTGCCACCAGCAGCTTGGGGTCCGGGACAGGGGATCAGCCCCAGCATTTT. Amino acid sequence: CATSSLGSGTGDQPQHF.

The CDR3 loop is CAISEGGGYSPLHF. As DNA, the CDR3 is TGTGCCATCAGCGAAGGGGGAGGGTATTCACCCCTCCACTTT. The chain employs TRBV10-3 and TRBJ1-6; possibly TRBD1 for D (6 bases). Trimming removed 6 bases at V and 8 bases at J, with 14 bases between. Germline values: CDR1 ENHRY, CDR2 SYGVKD. The CDR3 runs 14 residues.

In its sample, this clonotype was seen many times. The chain employs TRBV20-1 and TRBJ1-5, with D maybe TRBD1 (6 bases). CDR1 and CDR2 from the germline V gene are DFQATT and SNEGSKA (reference sequence). CDR3 length: 14 residues. Trimming cost V 6 bases and J 0 bases, with 12 bases left between them. The CDR3 region has the DNA TGCAGTGCCCACGGACAGCCTAGCAATCAGCCCCAGCATTTT. Translated, it gives CSAHGQPSNQPQHF.

The chain uses TRBV15 and TRBJ2-7, with D perhaps TRBD1 (6 bases). The CDR3 spans 14 residues. Germline V gives CDR1 LNHNV, CDR2 YYDKDF (reference sequence). Trimming pared 1 base from V and 4 bases from J, leaving 11 bases between. The CDR3 DNA reads as TGTGCCACCAGCAGAGGAAGGACAGCATACGAGCAGTACTTC. Translating gives CATSRGRTAYEQYF. Looking up the rest from reference TRBV15 and TRBJ2-7 gives the full variable domain: DAMVIQNPRYQVTQFGKPVTLSCSQTLNHNVMYWYQQKSSQAPKLLFHYYDKDFNNEADTPDNFQSRRPNTSFCFLDIRSPGLGDTAMYLCATSRGRTAYEQYFGPGTRLTVT.

This clonotype was observed many times. This chain connects TRBV9 to TRBJ2-3, with 9 bases matching TRBD2. With 0 bases clipped from V and 6 bases from J, the junction kept 11 bases outside the gene matches. CDR3 length: 17 residues. Looked up from germline, CDR1 is SGDLS and CDR2 is YYNGEE. CDR3 bases: TGTGCCAGCAGCGTAGGGGTAGCGGGGGTCCCAGGCGATACGCAGTATTTT. Its translation is CASSVGVAGVPGDTQYF. The full variable domain, in which reference TRBV9 and TRBJ2-3 provide the parts outside the CDR3, is DSGVTQTPKHLITATGQRVTLRCSPRSGDLSVYWYQQSLDQGLQFLIQYYNGEERAKGNILERFSAQQFPDLHSELNLSSLELGDSALYFCASSVGVAGVPGDTQYFGPGTRLTVL.

This clonotype occurred many times. The chain links TRBV15 to TRBJ1-4; TRBD1 agrees at 9 bases. The junction had 7 bases not matched to a gene; V was cut back by 1 base and J by 7 bases. Germline lookup yields CDR1 LNHNV and CDR2 YYDKDF (reference sequence). This CDR3 is 16 amino acids long. In DNA form, the CDR3 reads TGTGCCACCAGCAGAGGCGTGGGACAGGGAGGTGAAAAACTGTTTTTT. Amino acids: CATSRGVGQGGEKLFF. Supplemented by reference TRBV15 and TRBJ1-4, the full variable domain reads DAMVIQNPRYQVTQFGKPVTLSCSQTLNHNVMYWYQQKSSQAPKLLFHYYDKDFNNEADTPDNFQSRRPNTSFCFLDIRSPGLGDTAMYLCATSRGVGQGGEKLFFGSGTQLSVL.

This clonotype showed up many times. This chain links TRBV20-1 with TRBJ1-5; D perhaps matches TRBD1 (6 bases). Germline CDR1 is DFQATT and CDR2 is SNEGSKA (reference sequence). CDR3 length: 13 residues. Trimming took 1 base from V and 6 from J, leaving 10 bases between them. CDR3 coding DNA: TGCAGTGCTAGAGTCAGGGGATTTCAGCCCCAGCATTTT. Translated: CSARVRGFQPQHF.

This sequence joins TRBV5-5 and TRBJ2-7; 10 bases match TRBD1. V lost 3 bases, J lost 1 base, and 7 bases stayed unmatched. The CDR3 has 16 residues. In germline, CDR1 is SGHKS, CDR2 YYEKEE (reference sequence). In DNA, the CDR3 is TGTGCCAGCAGCTCAGGACAGGGGGGAAGGTCCTACGAGCAGTACTTC. Residues: CASSSGQGGRSYEQYF.

Many counts were recorded for this clonotype. The J gene is TRBJ1-5, the V gene TRBV7-2; no reliable D call. The germline CDR1 and CDR2 sequences are SGHTA and FQGNSA. The CDR3 is 15 amino acids. V shed 1 base and J shed 1 base, with 8 bases lying between them. The CDR3, as DNA: TGTGCCAGCAGCTTAGTTCGGTTGAGCAATCAGCCCCAGCATTTT. It codes for CASSLVRLSNQPQHF. Full variable domain (remainder filled in from reference TRBV7-2 and TRBJ1-5): GAGVSQSPSNKVTEKGKDVELRCDPISGHTALYWYRQSLGQGLEFLIYFQGNSAPDKSGLPSDRFSAERTGGSVSTLTIQRTQQEDSAVYLCASSLVRLSNQPQHFGDGTRLSIL.

The rearrangement links TRBV20-1 to TRBJ1-5; tentative D call: TRBD1 (5 bases). The length of the CDR3 is 12 residues. V lost 0 bases, J lost 10 bases, and 10 bases lay in between. Germline V gene lookup returns CDR1 DFQATT and CDR2 SNEGSKA (reference sequence). Here the CDR3 reads CSAREGEGPQHF. The CDR3 DNA reads as TGCAGTGCTAGAGAAGGGGAAGGACCCCAGCATTTT.

This clonotype was detected ten times or more. This sequence joins TRBV9 and TRBJ1-2; D is uncertain. The CDR3 totals 15 residues. V was clipped by 3 bases and J by 4 bases, with 16 bases between them. Germline CDR1 SGDLS, CDR2 YYNGEE. The CDR3 nucleotides are TGTGCCAGCAGCGGACCCACTTCACTCACCTATGGCTACACCTTC. Its translation: CASSGPTSLTYGYTF.

This clonotype was recorded at least ten times. This chain links TRBV2 with TRBJ2-7; possible D gene TRBD1, 6 bases. Trimming stripped 7 bases from V and 0 bases from J, with 16 bases between. The CDR3 extends over 15 amino acids. Germline V gene sequence: CDR1 SNHLY, CDR2 FYNNEI. CDR3 nucleotide sequence: TGTGCCAGCACCCCGGACAGTATCAGCTCCTACGAGCAGTACTTC. It is translated as CASTPDSISSYEQYF.

The chain joins TRBV18 to TRBJ2-7, with a possible D match to TRBD1 (6 bases). This CDR3 is 14 amino acids long. Germline CDR1 reads KGHSH; CDR2 reads LQKENI. The V end lost 3 bases, the J end lost 7 bases, and 16 bases lay between the germline ends. The DNA of the CDR3 is TGTGCCAGCTCACCCCAAGAAGGGGGAAGAGAGCAGTACTTC. Translation: CASSPQEGGREQYF.

There are a few counts of this clonotype. J is TRBJ1-5 and V is TRBV7-8; D possibly corresponds to TRBD1 (5 bases). V dropped 5 bases and J dropped 3 bases, with 17 bases sitting between them. The CDR3 runs 16 residues. Looked up from germline, CDR1 is SGHVS and CDR2 is FQNEAQ. Written as DNA, the CDR3 is TGTGCCAGCAGCAAAGGGGAAGTGGGATTCAATCAGCCCCAGCATTTT. It codes for CASSKGEVGFNQPQHF.

This rearrangement joins TRBV7-6 to TRBJ2-5; D may correspond to TRBD1 or TRBD2 (5 bases each). Germline CDR1 and CDR2: SGHVS and FNYEAQ. The CDR3 loop spans 14 amino acids. V lost 8 bases and J lost 8, with 21 bases in between. CDR3 sequence reads: CASGRRGGGSTQYF. The CDR3 DNA follows: TGTGCCAGCGGCCGAAGGGGTGGGGGTAGTACCCAGTACTTC.

The CDR3 DNA sequence: TGCAGTGCTAGTGGAGGGGCCCTCGCCCAGCATTTT. This codes for CSASGGALAQHF. The chain is built from TRBV20-1 and TRBJ1-5; D may be TRBD1 (5 bases). Germline V CDR1 and CDR2: DFQATT, SNEGSKA (reference sequence). The CDR3 contains 12 residues. V gave up 3 bases and J gave up 11 bases, with 14 bases separating them.